A single sample is the source of the 28 T cell receptor beta chains below, sequenced in a study of T cell responses to AZD1222 COVID-19 vaccine. TCRdb's table, derived via immunoSEQ multiplex PCR, lists solely in-frame clones and lacks some. The sample has about 79,000 clones, approximately 90% seen once; the top ten hold roughly 7%. This specimen was peripheral blood, taken on day 0 of MenACWY control vaccination. The source of these receptors is an adult in good health.

The chain has TRBV2 and TRBJ1-5; D unclear. There are 16 residues in the CDR3. Per the germline V gene, CDR1 is SNHLY and CDR2 is FYNNEI. V was shortened by 6 bases and J by 2 bases, with 17 bases between the two germline ends. The chain's CDR3 is CASRDLDWDGNQPQHF. The CDR3 DNA follows: TGTGCCAGCAGAGACCTTGATTGGGATGGCAATCAGCCCCAGCATTTT.

The chain uses TRBV5-4 and TRBJ2-3; D might be TRBD2 (5 bases). The CDR3 loop spans 15 amino acids. Germline V gene lookup returns CDR1 SGHNT and CDR2 YYREEE (reference sequence). The V and J ends lost 4 bases and 2 bases respectively, with 14 bases between them. The chain's CDR3 is CASSSGPANTDTQYF. The DNA for the CDR3 is TGTGCCAGCAGCAGCGGACCCGCCAACACAGATACGCAGTATTTT.

The table lists this clone with a few counts. The rearrangement links TRBV3-1 (or the pseudogene TRBV3-2) to TRBJ2-7; D is ambiguous. V shed 0 bases and J shed 0 bases, with 6 bases lying between them. The CDR3 extends over 14 amino acids. The germline gives CDR1 LGHDT, CDR2 YNNKEL (reference sequence). Written as DNA, the CDR3 is TGTGCCAGCAGCCAAGACACTATCTCCTACGAGCAGTACTTC. Translation: CASSQDTISYEQYF.

The rearrangement links TRBV7-2 to TRBJ2-7; tentative D call: TRBD2 (6 bases). Trimming cost V 6 bases and J 0 bases, with 6 bases left between them. The V gene's germline CDR1 is SGHTA and CDR2 FQGNSA. The CDR3 loop spans 12 amino acids. In DNA, the CDR3 is TGTGCCAGCAGGACTAGCTCCTACGAGCAGTACTTC. This gives the protein CASRTSSYEQYF.

The rearrangement joins TRBV9 to TRBJ2-7; tentative D call: TRBD1 (6 bases). V was cut by 3 bases and J by 5 bases, with 18 bases left in between. This CDR3 comprises 15 residues. Looked up from germline, CDR1 is SGDLS and CDR2 is YYNGEE. CDR3 amino acids: CASSESAGTSHEQYF. Here the CDR3 DNA reads TGTGCCAGCAGCGAAAGTGCCGGGACAAGCCACGAGCAGTACTTC.

The chain links TRBV29-1 to TRBJ2-3; 7 bases are a match to TRBD1. The CDR3 has 12 amino acids. Trimming at V came to 6 bases and at J to 4 bases, leaving 4 bases not matched to a gene. Germline CDR1 is SQVTM and CDR2 is ANQGSEA. DNA of the CDR3: TGCAGCGTGACGACAGGGCCAGATACGCAGTATTTT. Residues: CSVTTGPDTQYF.

J is TRBJ1-5 and V is TRBV5-6; 7 bases agree with TRBD1. The CDR3 has 16 residues. V lost 0 bases, J lost 6 bases, and 9 bases stayed unmatched. Germline CDR1 reads SGHDT; CDR2 reads YYEEEE. The chain's CDR3 is CASSLGEQGIGQPQHF. The CDR3 bases are TGTGCCAGCAGCTTGGGTGAACAGGGGATTGGTCAGCCCCAGCATTTT.

The chain has TRBV27 and TRBJ2-7; 9 bases line up with TRBD1. The germline V gene has CDR1 MNHEY and CDR2 SMNVEV (reference sequence). The CDR3 length is 14 residues. Unmatched junction bases numbered 6, after V lost 6 bases and J lost 3 bases. CDR3 sequence reads: CASRTGGLRYEQYF. The DNA for the CDR3 is TGTGCCAGCAGGACAGGGGGTCTACGCTACGAGCAGTACTTC.

The CDR3 protein is CASSFAQGVHF. DNA of the CDR3: TGTGCCAGCAGTTTTGCGCAGGGGGTGCATTTT. The V and J genes are TRBV28 and TRBJ1-5, with TRBD1 matching 7 bases. The CDR3 consists of 11 residues. With 3 bases clipped from V and 15 bases from J, the junction kept 5 bases outside the gene matches. Germline assignment: CDR1 MDHEN and CDR2 SYDVKM.

The CDR3 spells CASSLELAKNIQYF. The CDR3 region has the DNA TGCGCCAGCAGCTTGGAGTTAGCCAAAAACATTCAGTACTTC. The chain has TRBV5-1 and TRBJ2-4; no reliable D call. V lost 0 bases to trimming and J lost 0 bases, with 4 bases between them. This CDR3 has 14 amino acids. Germline V gene lookup returns CDR1 SGHRS and CDR2 YFSETQ.

J is TRBJ2-7 and V is TRBV7-2; 7 nucleotides agree with TRBD2. The ends lost 2 bases at V and 2 bases at J; junction bases unmatched: 6. CDR1 SGHTA and CDR2 FQGNSA come from the germline V gene. CDR3 size: 15 residues. This chain's CDR3 is CASSLNLGGAYEQYF. CDR3 in DNA: TGTGCCAGCAGCTTAAACTTGGGGGGGGCCTACGAGCAGTACTTC.

The genes are TRBV28 and TRBJ1-5, with TRBD1 identical over 9 bases. CDR1 MDHEN and CDR2 SYDVKM come from the germline V gene. This CDR3 spans 14 amino acids. V trimming: 4 bases; J trimming: 5 bases; junction bases outside the gene matches: 3. The CDR3: CASSWGQGHQPQHF. The CDR3 bases are TGTGCCAGCAGTTGGGGACAGGGCCATCAGCCCCAGCATTTT. The full variable domain, rest sourced from reference TRBV28 and TRBJ1-5, is DVKVTQSSRYLVKRTGEKVFLECVQDMDHENMFWYRQDPGLGLRLIYFSYDVKMKEKGDIPEGYSVSREKKERFSLILESASTNQTSMYLCASSWGQGHQPQHFGDGTRLSIL.

This chain connects TRBV7-8 to TRBJ2-2, with unresolved D. V lost 4 bases to trimming and J lost 8 bases, with 11 bases between them. CDR1 SGHVS and CDR2 FQNEAQ come from the germline V gene. The CDR3 spans 13 residues. CDR3 in DNA: TGTGCCAGCAGCTCGAAGCCGTCTGGGGAGCTGTTTTTT. Its translation: CASSSKPSGELFF.

The chain couples TRBV19 to TRBJ2-2, with D perhaps matching TRBD2 (6 bases). Germline V gene lookup returns CDR1 LNHDA and CDR2 SQIVND (reference sequence). This CDR3 region has 19 residues. The V gene lost 3 bases and the J gene lost 4 bases, with 24 bases spanning the gap. The CDR3 DNA sequence: TGTGCCAGTAGTATTTTACCGCGGGGAGGACCGCGGGGCACCGGGGAGCTGTTTTTT. It translates to CASSILPRGGPRGTGELFF.

The V gene is TRBV29-1, the J gene TRBJ2-2, with TRBD2 matching 10 bases. J gave up 9 bases and V 5 bases, and 3 bases lay outside the gene matches. Germline V gene lookup returns CDR1 SQVTM and CDR2 ANQGSEA. This CDR3 has 12 amino acids. The CDR3 loop is CSVQRGGRELFF. CDR3 DNA sequence: TGCAGCGTTCAGCGGGGGGGGCGGGAGCTGTTTTTT.

The J gene is TRBJ1-1, the V gene TRBV12-3 or TRBV12-4; maybe TRBD1 (5 bases). This CDR3 spans 13 amino acids. The V gene lost 8 bases and the J gene lost 0 bases, with 10 bases spanning the gap. The CDR3 sequence is CASSGQLNTEAFF. In DNA, the CDR3 is TGTGCCAGCTCCGGACAACTGAACACTGAAGCTTTCTTT.

The gene calls are TRBV6-2 or TRBV6-3 and TRBJ2-3; possibly TRBD2 for D (7 bases). With 6 bases removed from V and 1 base from J, the gap between germline ends came to 14 bases. Germline V gives CDR1 MNHEY, CDR2 SVGEGT. There are 15 residues in the CDR3. Here the CDR3 DNA reads TGTGCCAGCAGCCCCGGGGGGCCGGGCACAGATACGCAGTATTTT. Amino acids: CASSPGGPGTDTQYF.

This clone was detected once. The rearrangement uses TRBV6-5 and TRBJ1-2; 7 bases line up with TRBD1. V shed 0 bases, J shed 7 bases, and the junction held 5 bases outside the gene matches. The CDR3 extends over 14 amino acids. Germline CDR1 reads MNHEY; CDR2 reads SVGAGI. Written as DNA, the CDR3 is TGTGCCAGCAGTTACTCTTTGAGGGGGCTTGGCTACACCTTC. It encodes CASSYSLRGLGYTF.

This clone occurred once. The chain is built from TRBV4-3 and TRBJ1-1; maybe TRBD1 (5 bases). With 1 base removed from V and 0 bases from J, the gap between germline ends came to 12 bases. Germline lookup yields CDR1 LGHNA and CDR2 YSLEER. The CDR3 extends over 16 amino acids. CDR3 nucleotides: TGCGCCAGCAGCCAAGGATCTGGAGGGGTGAACACTGAAGCTTTCTTT. Translated, it gives CASSQGSGGVNTEAFF.

The chain recombines TRBV7-8 with TRBJ2-4; no definite D call. CDR1 is SGHVS, CDR2 FQNEAQ, per germline. CDR3 size: 14 residues. Trimming took off 5 bases at V and 0 bases at J, with 8 bases between the two ends. The DNA of the CDR3 is TGTGCCAGCAGCCCAAAGGGAGCCAAAAACATTCAGTACTTC. Translation: CASSPKGAKNIQYF.

The chain couples TRBV7-2 to TRBJ2-7, with TRBD1 matching over 9 bases. Germline values: CDR1 SGHTA, CDR2 FQGNSA. The CDR3 totals 14 residues. V shed 5 bases, J shed 4 bases, and the junction held 6 bases outside the gene matches. CDR3 region: CASSPTGGWYEQYF. The CDR3 DNA reads as TGTGCCAGCAGCCCGACAGGGGGATGGTACGAGCAGTACTTC.

This clone came up once. The V gene is TRBV28, the J gene TRBJ1-2; D is undetermined. Between the trimmed V and J ends, which lost 2 bases and 4 bases, there was a span of 14 bases. This CDR3 comprises 15 residues. Germline V gives CDR1 MDHEN, CDR2 SYDVKM. CDR3 sequence (DNA): TGTGCCAGCAGTTTAGCGGCTATGGGAGGCTATGGCTACACCTTC. As protein: CASSLAAMGGYGYTF.

This chain joins TRBV11-2 and TRBJ2-7; unclear D gene. The CDR3 runs 14 residues. Germline V gene sequence: CDR1 SGHAT, CDR2 FQNNGV. Trimming removed 3 bases at V and 2 bases at J, with 11 bases between. This CDR3 is CASSFGRPAYEQYF. The CDR3 nucleotides are TGTGCCAGCAGCTTCGGTCGACCGGCCTACGAGCAGTACTTC. The entire variable domain, with the rest obtained from reference TRBV11-2 and TRBJ2-7, is as follows: EAGVAQSPRYKIIEKRQSVAFWCNPISGHATLYWYQQILGQGPKLLIQFQNNGVVDDSQLPKDRFSAERLKGVDSTLKIQPAKLEDSAVYLCASSFGRPAYEQYFGPGTRLTVT.

This clone showed up just once. The genes are TRBV28 and TRBJ2-7, with 8 bases fitting TRBD1. The CDR3 spans 14 residues. The V gene end was trimmed by 3 bases and the J gene end by 2 bases; junction bases not matched to a gene: 3. Germline CDR1 MDHEN, CDR2 SYDVKM. The CDR3 DNA reads TGTGCCAGCAGTTTTTGGACAGGGACCTACGAGCAGTACTTC. Translating it yields CASSFWTGTYEQYF.

This chain connects TRBV6-5 to TRBJ2-7; 9 bases align to TRBD2. V shed 4 bases, J shed 4 bases, and the junction held 8 bases outside the gene matches. Per the germline V gene, CDR1 is MNHEY and CDR2 is SVGAGI. The CDR3 contains 15 residues. CDR3 region: CASSLGLAFGYEQYF. The DNA for the CDR3 is TGTGCCAGCAGTTTGGGACTAGCATTTGGGTACGAGCAGTACTTC.

The rearrangement joins TRBV19 to TRBJ2-4; TRBD2 matches at 8 bases. Per the germline V gene, CDR1 is LNHDA and CDR2 is SQIVND (reference sequence). Germline trimming cut 5 bases from V and 7 bases from J; bases unmatched to any gene: 7. The CDR3 has 14 residues. CDR3 region: CASSSSGRGNIQYF. CDR3 nucleotides: TGTGCCAGTAGTTCGAGCGGGAGAGGGAACATTCAGTACTTC.

This clone came up a few times. The chain links TRBV18 to TRBJ1-2, with D maybe TRBD1 (5 bases). CDR3 size: 15 residues. CDR1 KGHSH and CDR2 LQKENI come from the germline V gene. V was shortened by 2 bases and J by 2 bases, with 12 bases between the two germline ends. CDR3 sequence reads: CASSPKQANNYGYTF. CDR3 nucleotides: TGTGCCAGCTCACCAAAACAGGCAAACAACTATGGCTACACCTTC.

The chain carries TRBV5-1 and TRBJ2-1, with 15 bases identical to TRBD2. With 4 bases clipped from V and 6 bases from J, the junction kept 8 bases outside the gene matches. The CDR3 spans 17 residues. The germline gives CDR1 SGHRS, CDR2 YFSETQ. CDR3 DNA sequence: TGCGCCAGCAGCAGCGGACTAGCGGGGGGGCCAAGCAATGAGCAGTTCTTC. This gives the protein CASSSGLAGGPSNEQFF.